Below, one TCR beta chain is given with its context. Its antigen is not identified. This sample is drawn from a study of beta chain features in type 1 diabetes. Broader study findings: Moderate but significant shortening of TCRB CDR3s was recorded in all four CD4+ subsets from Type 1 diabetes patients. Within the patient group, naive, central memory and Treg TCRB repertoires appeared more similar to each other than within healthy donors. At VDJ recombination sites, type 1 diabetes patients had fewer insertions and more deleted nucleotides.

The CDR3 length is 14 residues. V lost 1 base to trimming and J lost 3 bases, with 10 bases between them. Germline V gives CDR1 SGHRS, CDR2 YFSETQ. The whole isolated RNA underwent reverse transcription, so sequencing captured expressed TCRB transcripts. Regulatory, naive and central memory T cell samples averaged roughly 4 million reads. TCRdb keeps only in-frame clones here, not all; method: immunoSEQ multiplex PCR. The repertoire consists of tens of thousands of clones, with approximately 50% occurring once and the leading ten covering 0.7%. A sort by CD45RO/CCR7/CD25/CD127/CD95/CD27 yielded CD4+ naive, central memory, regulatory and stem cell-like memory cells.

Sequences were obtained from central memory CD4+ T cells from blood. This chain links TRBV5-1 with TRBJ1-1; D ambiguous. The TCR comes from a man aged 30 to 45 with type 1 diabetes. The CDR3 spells CASSLQDGDTEAFF. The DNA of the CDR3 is TGCGCCAGCAGCTTGCAGGACGGGGACACTGAAGCTTTCTTT.